Listed below are T cell receptor beta chains from one sample, sequenced in a study of cytomegalovirus exposure and HLA in healthy donors. TCRdb keeps only in-frame clones here, not all; method: immunoSEQ multiplex PCR. This repertoire shows hundreds of thousands of clones, about 80% found once; its top ten account for around 1.7%. Sequencing input: PBMCs. The receptors stem from a man aged 18-30 years in good health and CMV-seronegative. Each CDR3 is given with its conserved first and last residue. D genes are given only for firm matches. Not all rows give a size; the values are once, few, many and, for expanded clones, a class.

>TRBV6-5|few|TRBJ2-5|.|14
CASSYPGREETQYF
TGTGCCAGCAGTTACCCGGGCAGGGAAGAGACCCAGTACTTC
>TRBV5-6|many|TRBJ2-7|TRBD1|15
CASSLQGAGSYEQYF
TGTGCCAGCAGCTTACAGGGGGCCGGCTCCTACGAGCAGTACTTC
>TRBV30|.|TRBJ1-1|.|13
CAWIFEGWTEAFF
TGTGCCTGGATTTTCGAGGGTTGGACTGAAGCTTTCTTT
>TRBV21-1|.|TRBJ1-2|.|15
CASSRELGRDYGYTF
TGTGCCAGCAGCAGAGAGTTGGGGAGGGACTATGGCTACACCTTC
>TRBV6-6|.|TRBJ2-2|.|10
CASSLGELFF
TGTGCCAGCAGTCTCGGGGAGCTGTTTTTT
>TRBV29-1|.|TRBJ1-1|.|12
CSFGVGGTEAFF
TGCAGCTTTGGGGTGGGAGGCACTGAAGCTTTCTTT
>TRBV2|.|TRBJ1-1|.|15
CASSEQGLRNTEAFF
TGTGCCAGCAGTGAACAGGGACTCCGGAACACTGAAGCTTTCTTT
>TRBV7-8|few|TRBJ1-2|TRBD1|14
CASSLATGNYGYTF
TGTGCCAGCAGCTTAGCGACAGGGAACTATGGCTACACCTTC
>TRBV4-3|.|TRBJ1-1|.|15
CASSQEPRVNTEAFF
TGCGCCAGCAGCCAAGAGCCGCGAGTGAACACTGAAGCTTTCTTT
>TRBV25-1|once|TRBJ2-2|.|14
CASSESGSAGELFF
TGTGCCAGCAGTGAATCCGGGTCGGCCGGGGAGCTGTTTTTT
>TRBV7-2|.|TRBJ2-7|TRBD1|14
CASSGTGPSPEQYF
TGTGCCAGCAGCGGGACAGGGCCCTCTCCCGAGCAGTACTTC
>TRBV5-4|.|TRBJ2-3|.|15
CASSLGGGSTDTQYF
TGTGCCAGCAGCTTGGGTGGGGGCAGCACAGATACGCAGTATTTT
>TRBV6-5|.|TRBJ1-5|.|13
CASSEFWRQPQHF
TGTGCCAGCAGTGAATTTTGGCGGCAGCCCCAGCATTTT
>TRBV6-5|once|TRBJ2-1|.|13
CASTPAAANEQFF
TGTGCCAGCACCCCGGCAGCGGCTAATGAGCAGTTCTTC
>TRBV18|.|TRBJ1-4|TRBD1|17
CASSPTTGDSTNEKLFF
TGTGCCAGCTCACCAACCACAGGGGATTCAACTAATGAAAAACTGTTTTTT
>TRBV28|.|TRBJ2-7|.|14
CASSPGTPPYEQYF
TGTGCCAGCAGCCCCGGGACTCCCCCCTACGAGCAGTACTTC
>TRBV6-4|.|TRBJ1-6|.|16
CASSDSIGGYNSPLHF
TGTGCCAGCAGTGACTCGATCGGAGGGTATAATTCACCCCTCCACTTT
>TRBV6-1|.|TRBJ2-4|TRBD1|16
CASREGQGYAKNIQYF
TGTGCCAGCAGAGAAGGACAGGGATATGCCAAAAACATTCAGTACTTC
>TRBV10-1|.|TRBJ2-1|.|15
CASSYRFGSYNEQFF
TGCGCCAGCAGTTACAGGTTCGGCTCCTACAATGAGCAGTTCTTC
>TRBV7-9|.|TRBJ2-7|TRBD1|14
CASSLGTGAAEQYF
TGTGCCAGCAGCTTAGGGACAGGGGCCGCCGAGCAGTACTTC
>TRBV18|.|TRBJ2-6|.|18
CASSPSGTYSSGANVLTF
TGTGCCAGCTCACCTTCCGGGACATATAGCTCTGGGGCCAACGTCCTGACTTTC
>TRBV30|few|TRBJ2-1|TRBD2|15
CAWSPAGGPYNEQFF
TGTGCCTGGAGTCCAGCGGGAGGGCCTTACAATGAGCAGTTCTTC
>TRBV19|.|TRBJ1-3|.|15
CASSPRTVSGNTIYF
TGTGCCAGTAGTCCCCGGACAGTGAGTGGAAACACCATATATTTT
>TRBV9|.|TRBJ2-1|.|14
CASSSPRGDNEQFF
TGTGCCAGCAGCTCCCCCAGGGGCGACAATGAGCAGTTCTTC
>TRBV11-1|.|TRBJ2-3|.|13
CASSGAVPDTQYF
TGTGCCAGCAGCGGCGCGGTTCCGGATACGCAGTATTTT
>TRBV19|.|TRBJ1-2|.|15
CASSIKMDSNYGYTF
TGTGCCAGTAGTATCAAGATGGACAGCAACTATGGCTACACCTTC
>TRBV7-6|.|TRBJ1-6|TRBD1|18
CASSSTTGTSSYNSPLHF
TGTGCCAGCAGCTCGACGACAGGGACCTCCTCCTATAATTCACCCCTCCACTTT
>TRBV27|once|TRBJ1-6|.|19
CASSPPPGGIGSYNSPLHF
TGTGCCAGCAGTCCCCCCCCCGGGGGGATAGGCTCATATAATTCACCCCTCCACTTT
>TRBV5-3|.|TRBJ2-7|.|14
CARSGLRGGYEQYF
TGTGCCAGAAGCGGCCTCAGGGGTGGCTACGAGCAGTACTTC
>TRBV7-9|.|TRBJ1-1|TRBD1|16
CASSPVPGQGGTEAFF
TGTGCCAGCAGCCCCGTTCCGGGACAGGGAGGGACTGAAGCTTTCTTT
>TRBV27|.|TRBJ2-1|TRBD1|16
CASTIGDREPSDEQFF
TGTGCCAGCACCATAGGGGACAGAGAGCCTTCGGATGAGCAGTTCTTC
>TRBV9|.|TRBJ2-5|.|13
CASSGQAQETQYF
TGTGCCAGCAGCGGACAGGCCCAAGAGACCCAGTACTTC
>TRBV6-1|.|TRBJ2-7|.|14
CASSDKGAGLEQYF
TGTGCCAGCAGTGATAAAGGCGCGGGACTCGAGCAGTACTTC
>TRBV10-3|.|TRBJ2-3|TRBD2|15
CASESSGSGTDTQYF
TGTGCCAGCGAATCCAGCGGGAGTGGTACAGATACGCAGTATTTT
>TRBV7-8|once|TRBJ1-6|TRBD1|18
CASFQGRGLTFYNSPLHF
TGTGCCAGCTTTCAGGGCAGGGGGCTAACATTCTATAATTCACCCCTCCACTTT
>TRBV10-3|.|TRBJ2-4|TRBD1|18
CAISAQDRGGLAKNIQYF
TGTGCCATCAGTGCTCAGGACAGGGGGGGGTTAGCCAAAAACATTCAGTACTTC
>TRBV6-6|.|TRBJ2-5|TRBD2|14
CASSQGLGEETQYF
TGTGCCAGCAGCCAGGGACTAGGAGAAGAGACCCAGTACTTC
>TRBV13|once|TRBJ1-2|TRBD1|15
CASSLGDVQGNGYTF
TGTGCCAGCAGCTTGGGCGATGTACAGGGGAATGGCTACACCTTC
>TRBV29-1|.|TRBJ1-2|.|13
CSVFRGNLYGYTF
TGCAGCGTTTTCAGGGGAAACCTCTATGGCTACACCTTC
>TRBV29-1|.|TRBJ2-5|TRBD1|12
CSDQGVGETQYF
TGCAGCGATCAGGGGGTAGGAGAGACCCAGTACTTC
>TRBV28|.|TRBJ2-1|.|15
CASSLQSGRNNEQFF
TGTGCCAGCAGTTTACAAAGCGGAAGGAACAATGAGCAGTTCTTC
>TRBV6-5|few|TRBJ1-2|TRBD1|14
CASRRGQVNYGYTF
TGTGCCAGCAGACGTGGACAGGTTAACTATGGCTACACCTTC
>TRBV9|few|TRBJ2-2|.|17
CASSVAVTSVFTGELFF
TGTGCCAGCAGCGTAGCCGTCACGAGTGTGTTTACCGGGGAGCTGTTTTTT
>TRBV29-1|.|TRBJ1-1|TRBD1|14
CSVGTGVINTEAFF
TGCAGCGTGGGGACAGGGGTCATTAACACTGAAGCTTTCTTT
>TRBV9|.|TRBJ2-5|TRBD2|15
CASSVRGDHRETQYF
TGTGCCAGCAGCGTGCGGGGGGACCACAGGGAGACCCAGTACTTC
>TRBV5-1|.|TRBJ2-7|TRBD1|14
CASSSGTGGWEQYF
TGCGCCAGCAGCTCCGGGACAGGGGGGTGGGAGCAGTACTTC
>TRBV15|.|TRBJ2-1|.|14
CATSRARRGDEQFF
TGTGCCACCAGCAGAGCCCGGAGGGGTGATGAGCAGTTCTTC
>TRBV19|.|TRBJ2-2|.|17
CASSETKDYSNTGELFF
TGTGCCAGTAGCGAGACCAAGGACTATTCGAACACCGGGGAGCTGTTTTTT
>TRBV6-5|.|TRBJ1-2|.|16
CASSYSMGGRDYGHTF
TGTGCCAGCAGTTACTCTATGGGGGGTAGGGACTATGGCCACACCTTC